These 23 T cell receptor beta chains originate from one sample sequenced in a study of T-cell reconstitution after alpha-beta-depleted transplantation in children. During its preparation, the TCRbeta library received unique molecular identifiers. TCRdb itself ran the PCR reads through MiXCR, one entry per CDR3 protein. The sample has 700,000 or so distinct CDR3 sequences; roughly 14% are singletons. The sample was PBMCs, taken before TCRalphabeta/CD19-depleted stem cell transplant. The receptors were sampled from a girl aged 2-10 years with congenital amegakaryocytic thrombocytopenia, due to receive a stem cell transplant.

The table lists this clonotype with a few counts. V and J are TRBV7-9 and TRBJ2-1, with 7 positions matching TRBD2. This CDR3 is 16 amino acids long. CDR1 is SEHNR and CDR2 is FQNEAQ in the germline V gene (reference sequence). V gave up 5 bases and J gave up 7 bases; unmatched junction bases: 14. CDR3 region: CASSAQIAGRGNEQFF. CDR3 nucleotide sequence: TGTGCCAGCAGCGCCCAAATAGCGGGTAGGGGTAATGAGCAGTTCTTC.

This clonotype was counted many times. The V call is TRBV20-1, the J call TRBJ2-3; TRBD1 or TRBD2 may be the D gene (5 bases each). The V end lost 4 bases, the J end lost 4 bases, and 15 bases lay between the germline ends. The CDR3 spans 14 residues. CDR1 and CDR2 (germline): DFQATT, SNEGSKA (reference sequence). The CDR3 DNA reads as TGCAGTGCTAATCGGGGACGTCCAGCAGATACGCAGTATTTT. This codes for CSANRGRPADTQYF.

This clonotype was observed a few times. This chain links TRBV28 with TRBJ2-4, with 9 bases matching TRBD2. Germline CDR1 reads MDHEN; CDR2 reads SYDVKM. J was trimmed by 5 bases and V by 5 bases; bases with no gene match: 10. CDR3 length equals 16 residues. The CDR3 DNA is TGTGCCAGCAGTCCTACCGGGACTAGCTCCGAAAACATTCAGTACTTC. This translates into CASSPTGTSSENIQYF.

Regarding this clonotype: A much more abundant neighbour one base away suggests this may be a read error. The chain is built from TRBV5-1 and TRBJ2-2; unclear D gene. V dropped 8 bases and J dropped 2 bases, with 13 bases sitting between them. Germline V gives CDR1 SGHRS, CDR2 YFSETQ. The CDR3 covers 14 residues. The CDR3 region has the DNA TGCGCCAGAAGGTTTGTTCAAAACACCGGGGAGCTGTTTTTT. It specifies CARRFVQNTGELFF.

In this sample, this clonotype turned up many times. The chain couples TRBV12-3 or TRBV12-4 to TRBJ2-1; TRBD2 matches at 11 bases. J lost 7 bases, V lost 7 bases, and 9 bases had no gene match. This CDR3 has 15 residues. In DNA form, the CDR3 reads TGTGCCAGCACCCTTAGCGGGAGGGCCTTAAATGAGCAGTTCTTC. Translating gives CASTLSGRALNEQFF.

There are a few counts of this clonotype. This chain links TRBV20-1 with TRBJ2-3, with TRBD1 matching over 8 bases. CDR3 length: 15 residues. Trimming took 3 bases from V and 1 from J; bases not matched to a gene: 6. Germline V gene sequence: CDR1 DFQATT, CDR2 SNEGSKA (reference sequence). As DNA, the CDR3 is TGCAGTGCTAGGGGCGGGACAGGAGGCACAGATACGCAGTATTTT. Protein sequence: CSARGGTGGTDTQYF.

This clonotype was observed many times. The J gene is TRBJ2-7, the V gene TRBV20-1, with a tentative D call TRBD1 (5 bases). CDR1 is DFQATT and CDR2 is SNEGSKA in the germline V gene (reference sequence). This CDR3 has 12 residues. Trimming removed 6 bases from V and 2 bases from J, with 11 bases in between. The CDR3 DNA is TGCAGTGCGACGACAGAGGCCTACGAGCAGTACTTC. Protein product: CSATTEAYEQYF.

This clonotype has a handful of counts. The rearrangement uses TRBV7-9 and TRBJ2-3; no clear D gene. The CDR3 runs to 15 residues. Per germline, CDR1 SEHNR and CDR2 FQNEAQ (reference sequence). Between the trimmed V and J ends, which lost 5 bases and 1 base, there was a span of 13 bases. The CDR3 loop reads CASSPGTLGTDTQYF. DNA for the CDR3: TGTGCCAGCAGCCCCGGCACGCTTGGCACAGATACGCAGTATTTT.

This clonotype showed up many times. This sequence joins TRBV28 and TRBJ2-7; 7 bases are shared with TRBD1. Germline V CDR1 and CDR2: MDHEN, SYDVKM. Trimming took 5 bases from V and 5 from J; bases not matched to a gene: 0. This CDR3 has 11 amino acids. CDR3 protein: CASSDRDEQYF. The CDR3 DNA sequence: TGTGCCAGCAGTGACAGGGACGAGCAGTACTTC. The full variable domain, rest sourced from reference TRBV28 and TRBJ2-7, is DVKVTQSSRYLVKRTGEKVFLECVQDMDHENMFWYRQDPGLGLRLIYFSYDVKMKEKGDIPEGYSVSREKKERFSLILESASTNQTSMYLCASSDRDEQYFGPGTRLTVT.

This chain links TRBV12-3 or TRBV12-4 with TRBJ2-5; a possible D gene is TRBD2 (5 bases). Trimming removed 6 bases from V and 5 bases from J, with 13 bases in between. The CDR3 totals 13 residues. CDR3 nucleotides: TGTGCCAGCAGCCCCGGGGTTCCTGAGACCCAGTACTTC. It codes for CASSPGVPETQYF.

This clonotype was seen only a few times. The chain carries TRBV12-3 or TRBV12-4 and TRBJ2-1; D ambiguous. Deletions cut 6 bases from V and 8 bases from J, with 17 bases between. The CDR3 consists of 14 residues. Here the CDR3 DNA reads TGTGCCAGCAGCCCCCCCCCCATCGCCTATGAGCAGTTCTTC. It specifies CASSPPPIAYEQFF.

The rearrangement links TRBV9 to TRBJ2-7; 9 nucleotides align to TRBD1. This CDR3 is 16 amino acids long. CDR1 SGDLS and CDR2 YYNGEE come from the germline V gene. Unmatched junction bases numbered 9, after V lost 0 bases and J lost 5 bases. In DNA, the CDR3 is TGTGCCAGCAGCGTAGGTGGACGGACAGGGGTTAACGAGCAGTACTTC. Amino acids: CASSVGGRTGVNEQYF.

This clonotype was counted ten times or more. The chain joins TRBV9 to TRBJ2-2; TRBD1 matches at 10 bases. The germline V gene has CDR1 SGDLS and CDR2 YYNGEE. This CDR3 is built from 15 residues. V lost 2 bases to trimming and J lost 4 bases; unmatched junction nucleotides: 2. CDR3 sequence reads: CASSVRTGGTGELFF. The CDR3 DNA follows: TGTGCCAGCAGCGTTCGGACAGGGGGCACCGGGGAGCTGTTTTTT.

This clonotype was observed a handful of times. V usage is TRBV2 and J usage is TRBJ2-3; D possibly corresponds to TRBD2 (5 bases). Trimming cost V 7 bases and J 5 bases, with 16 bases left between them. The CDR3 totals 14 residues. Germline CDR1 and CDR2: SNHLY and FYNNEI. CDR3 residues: CASTRDLARDTQYF. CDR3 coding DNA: TGTGCCAGCACTCGAGACTTAGCGCGAGATACGCAGTATTTT.

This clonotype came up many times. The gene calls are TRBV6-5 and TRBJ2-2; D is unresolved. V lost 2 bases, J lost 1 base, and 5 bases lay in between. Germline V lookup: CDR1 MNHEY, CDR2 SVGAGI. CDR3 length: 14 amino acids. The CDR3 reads CASSYGRNTGELFF. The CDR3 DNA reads TGTGCCAGCAGTTACGGTCGGAACACCGGGGAGCTGTTTTTT.

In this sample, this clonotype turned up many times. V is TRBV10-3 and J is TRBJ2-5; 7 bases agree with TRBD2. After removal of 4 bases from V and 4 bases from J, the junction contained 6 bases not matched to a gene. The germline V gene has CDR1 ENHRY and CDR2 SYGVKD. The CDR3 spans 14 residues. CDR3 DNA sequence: TGTGCCATCAGTGTGGGAGGGTCCTCAGAGACCCAGTACTTC. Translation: CAISVGGSSETQYF.

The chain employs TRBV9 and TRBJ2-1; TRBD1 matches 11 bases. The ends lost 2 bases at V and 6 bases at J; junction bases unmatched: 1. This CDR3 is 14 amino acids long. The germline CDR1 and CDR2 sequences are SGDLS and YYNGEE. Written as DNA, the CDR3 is TGTGCCAGCAGCGTTGGGACAGGGGGCAATGAGCAGTTCTTC. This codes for CASSVGTGGNEQFF. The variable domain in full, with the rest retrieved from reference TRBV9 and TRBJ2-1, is DSGVTQTPKHLITATGQRVTLRCSPRSGDLSVYWYQQSLDQGLQFLIQYYNGEERAKGNILERFSAQQFPDLHSELNLSSLELGDSALYFCASSVGTGGNEQFFGPGTRLTVL.

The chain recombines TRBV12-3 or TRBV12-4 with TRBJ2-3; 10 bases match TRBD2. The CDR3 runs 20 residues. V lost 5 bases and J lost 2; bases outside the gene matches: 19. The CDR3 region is CASSPQPGSGRYQPTDTQYF. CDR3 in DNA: TGTGCCAGCAGTCCCCAACCTGGTAGCGGGAGGTACCAACCCACAGATACGCAGTATTTT.

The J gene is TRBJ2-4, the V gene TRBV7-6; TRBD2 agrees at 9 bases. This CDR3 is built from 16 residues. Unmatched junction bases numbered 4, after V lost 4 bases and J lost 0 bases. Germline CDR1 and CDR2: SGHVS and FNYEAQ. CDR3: CASSSGLATAKNIQYF. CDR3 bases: TGTGCCAGCAGCTCCGGACTAGCGACAGCCAAAAACATTCAGTACTTC.

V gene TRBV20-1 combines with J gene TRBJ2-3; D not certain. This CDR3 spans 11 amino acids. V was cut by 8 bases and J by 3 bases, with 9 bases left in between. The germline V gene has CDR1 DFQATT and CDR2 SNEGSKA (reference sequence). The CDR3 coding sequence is TGCAGTACCCAGAAGACAGATACGCAGTATTTT. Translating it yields CSTQKTDTQYF.

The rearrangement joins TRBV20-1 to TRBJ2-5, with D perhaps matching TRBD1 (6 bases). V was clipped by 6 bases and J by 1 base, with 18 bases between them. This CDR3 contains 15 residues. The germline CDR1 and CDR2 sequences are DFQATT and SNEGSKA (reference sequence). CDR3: CSAAPSQGFQETQYF. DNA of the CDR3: TGCAGTGCCGCTCCCTCACAGGGTTTCCAAGAGACCCAGTACTTC.

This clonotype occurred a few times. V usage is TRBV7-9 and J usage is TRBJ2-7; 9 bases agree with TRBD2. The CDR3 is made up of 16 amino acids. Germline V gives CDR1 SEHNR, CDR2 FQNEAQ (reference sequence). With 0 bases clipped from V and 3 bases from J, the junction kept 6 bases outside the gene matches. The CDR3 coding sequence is TGTGCCAGCAGCTTAGCGCTAGCGGGAAAGGACTACGAGCAGTACTTC. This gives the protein CASSLALAGKDYEQYF.

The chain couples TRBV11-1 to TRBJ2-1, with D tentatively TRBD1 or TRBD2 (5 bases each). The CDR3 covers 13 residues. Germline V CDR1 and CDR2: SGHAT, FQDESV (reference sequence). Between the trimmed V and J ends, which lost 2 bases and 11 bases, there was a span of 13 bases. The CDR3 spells CASSLRSGRKQFF. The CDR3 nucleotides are TGTGCCAGCAGCTTACGTTCGGGGCGGAAGCAGTTCTTC.